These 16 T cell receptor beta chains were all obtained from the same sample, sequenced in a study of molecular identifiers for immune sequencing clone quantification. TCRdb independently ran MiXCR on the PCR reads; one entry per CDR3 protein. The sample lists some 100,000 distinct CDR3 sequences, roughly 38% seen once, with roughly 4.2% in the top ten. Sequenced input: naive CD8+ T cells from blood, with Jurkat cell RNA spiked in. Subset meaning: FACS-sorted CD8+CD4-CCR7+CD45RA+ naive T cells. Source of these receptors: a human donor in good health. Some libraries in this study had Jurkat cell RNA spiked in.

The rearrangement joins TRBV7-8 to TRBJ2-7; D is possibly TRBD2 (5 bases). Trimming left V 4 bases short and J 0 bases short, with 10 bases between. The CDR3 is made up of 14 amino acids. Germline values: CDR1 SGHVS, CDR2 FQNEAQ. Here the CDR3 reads CASSWGDHSYEQYF. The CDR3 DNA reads TGTGCCAGCAGCTGGGGAGACCACTCCTACGAGCAGTACTTC.

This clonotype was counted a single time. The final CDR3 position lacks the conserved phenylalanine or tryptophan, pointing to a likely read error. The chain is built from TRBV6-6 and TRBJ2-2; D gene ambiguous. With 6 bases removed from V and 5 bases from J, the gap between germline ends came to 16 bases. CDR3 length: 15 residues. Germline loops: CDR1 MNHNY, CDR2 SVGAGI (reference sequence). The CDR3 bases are TGTGCCAGCAGCTATCTAGTCGGCGGAACCGGGGAGCTGTTTTTA. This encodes CASSYLVGGTGELFL.

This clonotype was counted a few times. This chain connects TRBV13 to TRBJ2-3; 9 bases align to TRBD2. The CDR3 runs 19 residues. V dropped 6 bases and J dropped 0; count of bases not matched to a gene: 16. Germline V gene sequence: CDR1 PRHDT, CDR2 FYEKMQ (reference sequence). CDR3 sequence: CASSSTSGSIRTSTDTQYF. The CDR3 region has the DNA TGTGCCAGCAGTTCGACTAGCGGAAGTATCAGAACTAGCACAGATACGCAGTATTTT.

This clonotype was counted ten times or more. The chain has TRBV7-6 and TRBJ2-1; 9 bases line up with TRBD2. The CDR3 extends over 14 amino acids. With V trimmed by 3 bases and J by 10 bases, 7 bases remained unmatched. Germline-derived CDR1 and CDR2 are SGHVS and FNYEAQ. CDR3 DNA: TGTGCCAGCAGCTTTCGCGGGAGGGCCCGCGAGCAGTTCTTC. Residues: CASSFRGRAREQFF.

DNA of the CDR3: TGTGCCAGCAGTCGCGTACAGAGGGCTACCGGGGAGCTGTTTTTT. It is translated as CASSRVQRATGELFF. The chain is built from TRBV28 and TRBJ2-2; D is possibly TRBD2 (5 bases). The germline V and J ends were trimmed by 5 bases and 5 bases, with 15 bases remaining between them. Germline V gene lookup returns CDR1 MDHEN and CDR2 SYDVKM. The length of the CDR3 is 15 residues.

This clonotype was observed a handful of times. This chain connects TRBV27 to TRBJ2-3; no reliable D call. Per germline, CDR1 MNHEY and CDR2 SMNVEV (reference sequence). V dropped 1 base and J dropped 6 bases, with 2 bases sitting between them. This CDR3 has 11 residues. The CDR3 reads CASSLYDTQYF. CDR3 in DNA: TGTGCCAGCAGTTTATATGATACGCAGTATTTT.

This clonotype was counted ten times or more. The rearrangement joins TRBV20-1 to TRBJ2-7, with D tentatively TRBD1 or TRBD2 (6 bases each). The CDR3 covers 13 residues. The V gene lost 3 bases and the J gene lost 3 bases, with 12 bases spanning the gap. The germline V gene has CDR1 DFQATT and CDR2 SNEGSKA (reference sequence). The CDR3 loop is CSASGGPGYEQYF. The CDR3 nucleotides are TGCAGTGCTAGTGGGGGGCCCGGCTACGAGCAGTACTTC.

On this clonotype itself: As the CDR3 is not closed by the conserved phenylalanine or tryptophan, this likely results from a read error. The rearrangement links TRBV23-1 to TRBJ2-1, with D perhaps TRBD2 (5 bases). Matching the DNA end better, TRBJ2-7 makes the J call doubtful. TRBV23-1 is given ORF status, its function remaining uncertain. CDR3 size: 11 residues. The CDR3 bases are TGCGCCAGCAAGGGAGTTTATGAGCAGTACATC. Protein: CASKGVYEQYI.

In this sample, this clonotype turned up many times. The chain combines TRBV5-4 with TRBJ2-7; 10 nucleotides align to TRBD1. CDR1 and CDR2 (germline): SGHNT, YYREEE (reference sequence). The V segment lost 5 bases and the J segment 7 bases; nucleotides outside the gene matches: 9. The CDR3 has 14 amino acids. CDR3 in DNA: TGTGCCAGCAGTATCGGGACAGGGGCTGGAGAGCAGTACTTC. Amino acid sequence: CASSIGTGAGEQYF.

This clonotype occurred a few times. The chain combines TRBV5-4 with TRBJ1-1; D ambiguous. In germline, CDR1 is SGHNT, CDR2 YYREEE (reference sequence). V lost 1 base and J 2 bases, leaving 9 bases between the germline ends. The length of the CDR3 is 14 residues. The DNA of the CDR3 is TGTGCCAGCAGCTTGTCGATCACCAACACTGAAGCTTTCTTT. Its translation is CASSLSITNTEAFF.

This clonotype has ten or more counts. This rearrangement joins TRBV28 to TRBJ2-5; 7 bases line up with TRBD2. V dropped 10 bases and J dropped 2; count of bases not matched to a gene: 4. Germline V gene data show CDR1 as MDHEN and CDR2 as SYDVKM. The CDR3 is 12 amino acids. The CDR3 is CATAGLQETQYF. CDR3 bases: TGTGCCACCGCGGGACTACAAGAGACCCAGTACTTC.

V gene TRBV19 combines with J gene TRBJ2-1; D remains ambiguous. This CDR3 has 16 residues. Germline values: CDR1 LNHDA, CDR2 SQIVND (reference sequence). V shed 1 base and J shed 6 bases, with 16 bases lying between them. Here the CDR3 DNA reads TGTGCCAGTAGTATAGCCCCCGCAGCGACACTCAATGAGCAGTTCTTC. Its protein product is CASSIAPAATLNEQFF. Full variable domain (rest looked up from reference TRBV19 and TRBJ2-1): DGGITQSPKYLFRKEGQNVTLSCEQNLNHDAMYWYRQDPGQGLRLIYYSQIVNDFQKGDIAEGYSVSREKKESFPLTVTSAQKNPTAFYLCASSIAPAATLNEQFFGPGTRLTVL.

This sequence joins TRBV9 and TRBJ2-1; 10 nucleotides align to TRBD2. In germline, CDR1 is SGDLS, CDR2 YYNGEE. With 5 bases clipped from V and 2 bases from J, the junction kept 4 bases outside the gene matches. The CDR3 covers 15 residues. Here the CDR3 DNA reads TGTGCCAGCAGTTCTAGCGGGAGCCCCTACAATGAGCAGTTCTTC. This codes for CASSSSGSPYNEQFF.

CDR3 nucleotides: TGCAGCGTTGTGCTGTACCGTCACGGCTACGAGCAGTACTTC. It specifies CSVVLYRHGYEQYF. The gene calls are TRBV29-1 and TRBJ2-7, with unresolved D. Germline CDR1 and CDR2: SQVTM and ANQGSEA. The ends were cut back, 4 bases at V and 3 bases at J, with 16 bases in the middle. The CDR3 spans 14 residues.

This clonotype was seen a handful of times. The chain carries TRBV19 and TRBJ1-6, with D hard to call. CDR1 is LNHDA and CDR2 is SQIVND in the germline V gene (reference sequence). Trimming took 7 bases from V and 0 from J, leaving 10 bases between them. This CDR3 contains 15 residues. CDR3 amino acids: CASTPVYSYNSPLHF. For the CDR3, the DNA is TGTGCCAGTACTCCGGTGTACTCCTATAATTCACCCCTCCACTTT.

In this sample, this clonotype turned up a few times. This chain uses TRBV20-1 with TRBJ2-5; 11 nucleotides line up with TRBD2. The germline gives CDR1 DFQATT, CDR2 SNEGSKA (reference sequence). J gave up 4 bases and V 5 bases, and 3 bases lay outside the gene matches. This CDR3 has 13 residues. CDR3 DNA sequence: TGCAGTGCTGGGACTAGCGGAACAGAGACCCAGTACTTC. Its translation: CSAGTSGTETQYF.